The entry below describes one TCR beta chain. Its antigen is currently unknown. Preparing the TCRbeta library involved the use of unique molecular identifiers. TCRdb ran MiXCR on the PCR reads and lists one entry per CDR3 protein. The sample lists 81,000 or so distinct CDR3 sequences; about a sixth were seen once. These data originate in a study of T-cell reconstitution after alpha-beta-depleted transplantation in children. Findings and limits, study-wide: Expanded graft clones numbering several hundred reportedly gave rise to alpha-beta T cells about two months after transplant. One year post-transplant, T-cell counts and diversity were largely derived from T cells produced anew.

V lost 3 bases and J 5 bases, leaving 7 bases between the germline ends. Germline values: CDR1 KGHSH, CDR2 LQKENI. CDR3 length: 12 amino acids. This receptor was identified in a male patient under 10 years old who had a stem cell transplant for acute lymphoblastic leukemia, so the T cells may come from the graft donor. The specimen comprised PBMCs, mostly from graft donor cells, sampled 180 days after TCRalphabeta/CD19-depleted stem cell transplant. This rearrangement joins TRBV18 to TRBJ1-1; D unresolved. Here the CDR3 reads CASSPIGTEAFF. Here the CDR3 DNA reads TGTGCCAGCTCACCTATTGGGACTGAAGCTTTCTTT.